Reported below is one TCR beta chain. This record comes from a study of blood T cell repertoires in COVID-19. Study context: The United States, Italy and Spain provided the acute and convalescent COVID-19 samples. PBMCs, B-cell-depleted T cells, or T cells were the source of the cDNA or gDNA that made up the material.

This CDR3 is built from 16 residues. The germline CDR1 and CDR2 sequences are MNHEY and SVGAGI. V gave up 2 bases and J gave up 5 bases; unmatched junction bases: 6. Here immunoSEQ multiplex PCR was the method, and the copy in TCRdb shows in-frame clones only, minus some. This sample yields 150,000 to 200,000 clones, of which approximately 90% are seen a single time; about 22% belongs to the top ten. J is TRBJ2-5 and V is TRBV6-5, with 12 bases aligning to TRBD2. The source is a man aged 55-75 years with active or convalescent COVID-19. Material: peripheral blood. The CDR3 DNA follows: TGTGCCAGCAGTTACGGACTAGCGGGGTTGGGGGAGACCCAGTACTTC. Amino acid sequence: CASSYGLAGLGETQYF.